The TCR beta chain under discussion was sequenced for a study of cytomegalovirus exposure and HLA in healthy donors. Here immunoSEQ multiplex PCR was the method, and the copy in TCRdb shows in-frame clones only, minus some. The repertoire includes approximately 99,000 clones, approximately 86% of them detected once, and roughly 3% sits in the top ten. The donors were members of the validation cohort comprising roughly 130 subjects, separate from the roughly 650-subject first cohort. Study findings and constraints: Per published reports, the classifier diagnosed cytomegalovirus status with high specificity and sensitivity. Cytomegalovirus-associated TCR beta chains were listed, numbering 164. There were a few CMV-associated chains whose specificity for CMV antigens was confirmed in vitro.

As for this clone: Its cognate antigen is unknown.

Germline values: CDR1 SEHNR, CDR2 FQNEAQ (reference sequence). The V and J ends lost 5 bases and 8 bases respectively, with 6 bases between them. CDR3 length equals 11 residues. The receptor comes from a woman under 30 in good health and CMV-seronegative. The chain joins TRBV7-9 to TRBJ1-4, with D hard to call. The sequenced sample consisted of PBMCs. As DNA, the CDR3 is TGTGCCAGCAGCCAGAAGGAAAAACTGTTTTTT. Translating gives CASSQKEKLFF.